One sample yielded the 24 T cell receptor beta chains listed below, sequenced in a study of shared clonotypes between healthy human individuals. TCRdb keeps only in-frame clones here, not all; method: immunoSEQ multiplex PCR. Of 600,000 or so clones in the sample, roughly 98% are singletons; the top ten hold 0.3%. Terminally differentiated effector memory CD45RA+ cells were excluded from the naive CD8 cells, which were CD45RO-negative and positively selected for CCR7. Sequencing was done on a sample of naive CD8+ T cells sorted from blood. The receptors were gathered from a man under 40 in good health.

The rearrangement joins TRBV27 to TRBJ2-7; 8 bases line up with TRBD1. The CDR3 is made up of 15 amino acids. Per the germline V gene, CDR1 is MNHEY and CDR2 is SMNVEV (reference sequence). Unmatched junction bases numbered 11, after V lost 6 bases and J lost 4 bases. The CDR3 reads CASSHDGQGRYEQYF. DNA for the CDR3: TGTGCCAGCAGCCATGATGGACAGGGTAGATACGAGCAGTACTTC.

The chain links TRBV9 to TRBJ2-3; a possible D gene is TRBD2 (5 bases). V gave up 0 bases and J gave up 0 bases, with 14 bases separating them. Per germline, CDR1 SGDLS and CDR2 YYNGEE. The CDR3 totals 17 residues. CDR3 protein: CASSVEDSRTSTDTQYF. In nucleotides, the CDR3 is TGTGCCAGCAGCGTAGAGGACTCTAGGACTAGCACAGATACGCAGTATTTT. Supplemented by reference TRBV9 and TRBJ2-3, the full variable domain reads DSGVTQTPKHLITATGQRVTLRCSPRSGDLSVYWYQQSLDQGLQFLIQYYNGEERAKGNILERFSAQQFPDLHSELNLSSLELGDSALYFCASSVEDSRTSTDTQYFGPGTRLTVL.

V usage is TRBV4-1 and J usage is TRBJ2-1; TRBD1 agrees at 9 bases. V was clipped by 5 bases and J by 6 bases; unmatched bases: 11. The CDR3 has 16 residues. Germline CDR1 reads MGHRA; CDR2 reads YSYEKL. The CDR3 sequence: CASSIPGTGFPNEQFF. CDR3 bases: TGCGCCAGCAGCATTCCCGGGACAGGGTTCCCCAATGAGCAGTTCTTC.

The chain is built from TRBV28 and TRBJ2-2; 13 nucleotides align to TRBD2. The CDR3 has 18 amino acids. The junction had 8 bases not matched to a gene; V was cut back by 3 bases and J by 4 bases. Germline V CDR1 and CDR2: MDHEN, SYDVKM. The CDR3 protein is CASSFPGLAGRRTGELFF. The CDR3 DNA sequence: TGTGCCAGCAGTTTCCCGGGACTAGCGGGACGTCGCACCGGGGAGCTGTTTTTT.

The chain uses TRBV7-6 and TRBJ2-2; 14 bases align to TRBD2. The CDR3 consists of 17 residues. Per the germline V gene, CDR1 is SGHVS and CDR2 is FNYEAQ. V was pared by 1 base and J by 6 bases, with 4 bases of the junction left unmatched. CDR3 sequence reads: CASSLGTSGRPAGELFF. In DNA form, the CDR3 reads TGTGCCAGCAGCTTAGGGACTAGCGGGAGGCCAGCCGGGGAGCTGTTTTTT.

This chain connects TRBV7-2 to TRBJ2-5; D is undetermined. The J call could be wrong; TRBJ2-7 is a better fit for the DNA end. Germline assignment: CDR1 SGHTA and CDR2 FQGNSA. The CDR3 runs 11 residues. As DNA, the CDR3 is TGTGCCAGCAGCATCACGTACGAGCAGTACTTC. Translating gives CASSITYEQYF.

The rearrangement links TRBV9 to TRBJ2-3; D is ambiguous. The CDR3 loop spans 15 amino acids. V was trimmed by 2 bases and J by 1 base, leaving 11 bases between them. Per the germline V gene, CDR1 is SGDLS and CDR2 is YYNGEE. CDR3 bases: TGTGCCAGCAGCGTGACCAACGGTGGCACAGATACGCAGTATTTT. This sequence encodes CASSVTNGGTDTQYF.

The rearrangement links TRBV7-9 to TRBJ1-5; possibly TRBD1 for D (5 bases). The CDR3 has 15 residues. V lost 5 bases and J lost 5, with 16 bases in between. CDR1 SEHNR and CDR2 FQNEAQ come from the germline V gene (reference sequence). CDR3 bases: TGTGCCAGCAGCGCCGGGACGACCATCCATCAGCCCCAGCATTTT. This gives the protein CASSAGTTIHQPQHF. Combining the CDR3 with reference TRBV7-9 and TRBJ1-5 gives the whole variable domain DTGVSQNPRHKITKRGQNVTFRCDPISEHNRLYWYRQTLGQGPEFLTYFQNEAQLEKSRLLSDRFSAERPKGSFSTLEIQRTEQGDSAMYLCASSAGTTIHQPQHFGDGTRLSIL.

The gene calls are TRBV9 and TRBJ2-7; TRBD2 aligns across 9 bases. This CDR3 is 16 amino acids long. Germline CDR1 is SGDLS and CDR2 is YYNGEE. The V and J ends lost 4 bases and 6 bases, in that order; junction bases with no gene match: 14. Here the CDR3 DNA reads TGTGCCAGCAGCCACCATAGCGGGAGCGGTTCCGGCGAGCAGTACTTC. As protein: CASSHHSGSGSGEQYF.

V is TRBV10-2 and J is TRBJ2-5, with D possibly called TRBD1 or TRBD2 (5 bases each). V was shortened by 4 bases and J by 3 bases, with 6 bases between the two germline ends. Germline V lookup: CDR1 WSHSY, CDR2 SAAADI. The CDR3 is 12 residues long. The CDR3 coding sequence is TGCGCCAGCAGTGTGGGGGAAGAGACCCAGTACTTC. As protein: CASSVGEETQYF.

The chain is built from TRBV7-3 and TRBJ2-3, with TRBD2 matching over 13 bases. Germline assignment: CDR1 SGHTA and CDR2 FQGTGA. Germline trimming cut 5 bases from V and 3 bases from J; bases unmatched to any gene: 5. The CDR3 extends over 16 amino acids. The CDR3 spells CASSQGLAGVTDTQYF. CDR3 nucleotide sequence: TGTGCCAGCAGCCAAGGACTAGCGGGAGTGACAGATACGCAGTATTTT.

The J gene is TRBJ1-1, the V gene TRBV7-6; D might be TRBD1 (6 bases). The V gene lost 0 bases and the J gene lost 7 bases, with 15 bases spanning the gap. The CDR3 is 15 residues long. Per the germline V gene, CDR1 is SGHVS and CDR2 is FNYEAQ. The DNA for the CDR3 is TGTGCCAGCAGCTTAGCTCGGGCAGGGGAGAATGAAGCTTTCTTT. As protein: CASSLARAGENEAFF.

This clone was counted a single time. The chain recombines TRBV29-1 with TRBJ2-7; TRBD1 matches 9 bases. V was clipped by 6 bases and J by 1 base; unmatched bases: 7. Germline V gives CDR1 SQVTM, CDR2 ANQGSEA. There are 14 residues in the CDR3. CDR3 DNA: TGCAGCGTCGAAAAGGGGACAGGGTCCTACGAGCAGTACTTC. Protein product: CSVEKGTGSYEQYF.

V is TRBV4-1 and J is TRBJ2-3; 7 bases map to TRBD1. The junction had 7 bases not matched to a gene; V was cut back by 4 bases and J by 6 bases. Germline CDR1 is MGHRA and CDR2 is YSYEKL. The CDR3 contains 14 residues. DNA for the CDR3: TGCGCCAGCAGCCCTGATACAGGGGCGGATACGCAGTATTTT. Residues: CASSPDTGADTQYF.

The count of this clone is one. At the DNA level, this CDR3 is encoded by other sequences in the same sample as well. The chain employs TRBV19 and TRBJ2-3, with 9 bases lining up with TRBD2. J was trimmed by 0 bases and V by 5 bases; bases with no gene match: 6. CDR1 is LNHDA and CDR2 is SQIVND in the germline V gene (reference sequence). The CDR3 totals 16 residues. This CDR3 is CASSPRTSGSTDTQYF. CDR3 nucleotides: TGTGCCAGTAGTCCCCGAACTAGCGGGAGCACAGATACGCAGTATTTT.

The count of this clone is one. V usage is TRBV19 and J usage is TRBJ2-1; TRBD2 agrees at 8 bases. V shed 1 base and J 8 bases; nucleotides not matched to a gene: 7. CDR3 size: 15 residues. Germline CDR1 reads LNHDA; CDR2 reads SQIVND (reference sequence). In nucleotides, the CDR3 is TGTGCCAGTAGTATAGCCGGGAGGGCCAGGGATGAGCAGTTCTTC. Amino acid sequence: CASSIAGRARDEQFF.

In nucleotides, the CDR3 is TGTGCCAGCAGCTTAGCCGCTGGGAGGAGCTCCTACGAGCAGTACTTC. It yields the protein CASSLAAGRSSYEQYF. This chain joins TRBV11-2 and TRBJ2-7, with D maybe TRBD2 (6 bases). The CDR3 extends over 16 amino acids. The germline gives CDR1 SGHAT, CDR2 FQNNGV. V lost 1 base, J lost 0 bases, and 13 bases lay in between.

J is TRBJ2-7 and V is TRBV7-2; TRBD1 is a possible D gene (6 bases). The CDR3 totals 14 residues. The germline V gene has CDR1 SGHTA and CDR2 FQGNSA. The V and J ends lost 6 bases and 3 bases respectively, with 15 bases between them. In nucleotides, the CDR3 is TGTGCCAGCAGATCTCAGGGGAGCGACTACGAGCAGTACTTC. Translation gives CASRSQGSDYEQYF.

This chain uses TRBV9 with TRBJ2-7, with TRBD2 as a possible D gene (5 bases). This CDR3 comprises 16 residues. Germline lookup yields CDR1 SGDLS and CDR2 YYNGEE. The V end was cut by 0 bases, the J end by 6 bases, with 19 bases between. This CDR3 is CASSVAGNTLLGEQYF. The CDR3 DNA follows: TGTGCCAGCAGCGTAGCCGGGAATACCCTTTTGGGCGAGCAGTACTTC.

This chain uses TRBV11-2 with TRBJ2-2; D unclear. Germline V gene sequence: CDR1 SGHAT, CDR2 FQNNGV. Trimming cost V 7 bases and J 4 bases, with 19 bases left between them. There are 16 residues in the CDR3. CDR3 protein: CASTNKVFGSTGELFF. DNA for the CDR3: TGTGCCAGCACCAATAAGGTTTTCGGCAGCACCGGGGAGCTGTTTTTT.

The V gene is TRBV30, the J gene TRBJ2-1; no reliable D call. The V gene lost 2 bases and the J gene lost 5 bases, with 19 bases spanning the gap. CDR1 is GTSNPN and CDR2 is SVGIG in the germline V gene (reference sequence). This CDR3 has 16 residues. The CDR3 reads CAWSKGQDTPNNEQFF. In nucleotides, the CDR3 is TGTGCCTGGAGTAAGGGCCAAGACACTCCTAACAATGAGCAGTTCTTC.

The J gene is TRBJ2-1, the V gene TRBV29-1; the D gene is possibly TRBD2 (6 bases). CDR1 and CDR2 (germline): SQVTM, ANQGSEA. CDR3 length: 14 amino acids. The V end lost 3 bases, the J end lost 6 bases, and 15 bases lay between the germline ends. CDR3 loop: CSVEDGSRGNEQFF. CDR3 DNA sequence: TGCAGCGTTGAGGACGGGAGTCGGGGCAATGAGCAGTTCTTC.

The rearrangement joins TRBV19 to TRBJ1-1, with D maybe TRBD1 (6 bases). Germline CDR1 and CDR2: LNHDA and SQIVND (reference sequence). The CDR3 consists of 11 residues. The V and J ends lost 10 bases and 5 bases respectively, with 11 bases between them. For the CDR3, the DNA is TGTGCCACCCAAAGGGGGACTGAAGCTTTCTTT. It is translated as CATQRGTEAFF.

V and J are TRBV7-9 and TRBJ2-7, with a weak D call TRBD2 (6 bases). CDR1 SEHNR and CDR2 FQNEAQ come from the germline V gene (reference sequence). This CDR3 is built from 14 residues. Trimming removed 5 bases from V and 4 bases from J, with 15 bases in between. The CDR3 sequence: CASSPELSGYEQYF. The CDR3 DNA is TGTGCCAGCAGCCCAGAACTCAGCGGGTACGAGCAGTACTTC.